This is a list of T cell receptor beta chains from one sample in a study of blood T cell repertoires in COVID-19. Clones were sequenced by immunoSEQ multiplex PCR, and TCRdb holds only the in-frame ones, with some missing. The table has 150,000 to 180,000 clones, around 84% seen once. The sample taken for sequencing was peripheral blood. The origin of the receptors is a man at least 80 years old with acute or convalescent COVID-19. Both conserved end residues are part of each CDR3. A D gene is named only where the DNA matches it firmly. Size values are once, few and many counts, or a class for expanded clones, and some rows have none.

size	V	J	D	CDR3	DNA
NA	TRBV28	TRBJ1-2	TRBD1	CASSLGQEPPYYGYTF	TGTGCCAGCAGTTTAGGACAGGAACCCCCCTACTATGGCTACACCTTC
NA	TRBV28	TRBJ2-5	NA	CATPRGETQYF	TGTGCCACTCCCCGCGGGGAGACCCAGTACTTC
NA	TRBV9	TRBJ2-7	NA	CASSAQGHEQYF	TGTGCCAGCAGCGCGCAGGGTCACGAGCAGTACTTC
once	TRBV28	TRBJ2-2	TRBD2	CASTLRARTSGWGELFF	TGTGCCAGCACCCTTAGGGCCCGGACTAGCGGGTGGGGGGAGCTGTTTTTT
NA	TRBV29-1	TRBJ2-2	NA	CSVESQGTGELFF	TGCAGCGTTGAATCTCAGGGCACCGGGGAGCTGTTTTTT
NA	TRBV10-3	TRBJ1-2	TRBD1	CAISDPGTGTNYGYTF	TGTGCCATCAGCGATCCCGGGACAGGGACTAACTATGGCTACACCTTC
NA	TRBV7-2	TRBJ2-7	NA	CASSSQGGVYEQYF	TGTGCCAGCAGCTCGCAAGGGGGGGTCTACGAGCAGTACTTC
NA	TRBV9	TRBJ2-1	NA	CASSVTGEQFF	TGTGCCAGCAGCGTCACAGGTGAGCAGTTCTTC
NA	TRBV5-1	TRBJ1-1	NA	CASSLGIQGEAFF	TGCGCCAGCAGCTTGGGGATACAGGGTGAAGCTTTCTTT
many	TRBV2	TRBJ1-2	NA	CASMMVGGYGYTF	TGTGCCAGCATGATGGTCGGGGGCTATGGCTACACCTTC
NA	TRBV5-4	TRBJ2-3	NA	CASGDTDSTDTQYF	TGTGCCAGCGGGGACACGGACTCCACAGATACGCAGTATTTT
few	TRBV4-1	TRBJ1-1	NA	CASSQRNGGAGENTEAFF	TGCGCCAGCAGCCAGCGCAACGGGGGGGCAGGAGAAAACACTGAAGCTTTCTTT
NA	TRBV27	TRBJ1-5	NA	CASAGGDSNQPQHF	TGTGCCAGCGCCGGAGGGGATAGCAATCAGCCCCAGCATTTT
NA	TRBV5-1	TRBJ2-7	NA	CASSLGGTNSYEQYF	TGCGCCAGCAGCTTGGGCGGCACTAACTCCTACGAGCAGTACTTC
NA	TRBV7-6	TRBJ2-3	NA	CASSLGAGLDTQYF	TGTGCCAGCAGCTTAGGGGCAGGTTTAGATACGCAGTATTTT
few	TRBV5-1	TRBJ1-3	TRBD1	CASSGDRDRGPSGNTIYF	TGCGCCAGCAGCGGAGACCGGGACAGGGGGCCCTCTGGAAACACCATATATTTT
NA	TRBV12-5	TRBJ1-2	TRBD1	CASGLSGRGPNYGYTF	TGTGCTAGTGGTTTGTCGGGCAGGGGGCCTAACTATGGCTACACCTTC
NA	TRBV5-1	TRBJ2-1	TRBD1	CASSLGQGKYNEQFF	TGCGCCAGCAGCTTGGGACAGGGCAAATACAATGAGCAGTTCTTC
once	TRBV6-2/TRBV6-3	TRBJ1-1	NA	CASSTPGHQNTEAFF	TGTGCCAGCAGTACACCGGGACATCAGAACACTGAAGCTTTCTTT
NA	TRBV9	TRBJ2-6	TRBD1	CASSGQGDPIGANVLTF	TGTGCCAGCAGCGGGCAGGGGGACCCCATTGGGGCCAACGTCCTGACTTTC
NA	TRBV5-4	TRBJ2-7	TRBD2	CASSFLAGGNSYEQYF	TGTGCCAGCAGCTTCTTAGCGGGGGGGAACTCCTACGAGCAGTACTTC
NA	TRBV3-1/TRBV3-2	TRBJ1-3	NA	CASSQGGGISGNTIYF	TGTGCCAGCAGCCAAGGGGGGGGTATCTCTGGAAACACCATATATTTT
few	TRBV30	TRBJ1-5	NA	CAWSQSGPQHF	TGTGCCTGGAGTCAATCGGGGCCCCAGCATTTT
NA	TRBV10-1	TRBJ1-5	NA	CASSESPGTNQPQHF	TGCGCCAGCAGTGAGTCCCCGGGGACTAATCAGCCCCAGCATTTT
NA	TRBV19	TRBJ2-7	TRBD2	CASSRGEGYYEQYF	TGTGCCAGTAGTCGAGGGGAGGGTTACTACGAGCAGTACTTC
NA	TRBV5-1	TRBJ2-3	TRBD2	CASSSNGGGWADTQYF	TGCGCCAGCAGCTCGAACGGGGGGGGGTGGGCAGATACGCAGTATTTT
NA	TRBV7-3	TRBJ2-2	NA	CASSFGLNTGELFF	TGTGCCAGCAGCTTCGGACTAAACACCGGGGAGCTGTTTTTT
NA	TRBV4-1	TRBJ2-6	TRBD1	CASSQPQGAGGANVLTF	TGCGCCAGCAGCCAACCGCAGGGGGCGGGCGGGGCCAACGTCCTGACTTTC
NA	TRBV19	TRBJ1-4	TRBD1	CASRKDRAVSNEKLFF	TGTGCCAGTAGGAAGGACAGGGCGGTTTCTAATGAAAAACTGTTTTTT
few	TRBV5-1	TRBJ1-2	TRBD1	CASSAGGTGATNYGYTF	TGCGCCAGCAGCGCCGGCGGGACAGGGGCAACTAACTATGGCTACACCTTC
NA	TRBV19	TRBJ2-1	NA	CASTSVSSYNEQFF	TGTGCCAGTACCTCCGTTTCGTCCTACAATGAGCAGTTCTTC
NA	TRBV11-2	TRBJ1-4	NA	CASSSGLFENEKLFF	TGTGCCAGCAGCTCGGGACTTTTCGAAAATGAAAAACTGTTTTTT
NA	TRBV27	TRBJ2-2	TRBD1	CASSWGRDRGNTGELFF	TGTGCCAGCAGTTGGGGGAGGGACAGGGGAAACACCGGGGAGCTGTTTTTT
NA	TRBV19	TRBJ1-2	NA	CASSATGTYGYTF	TGTGCCAGTAGCGCCACAGGGACCTATGGCTACACCTTC
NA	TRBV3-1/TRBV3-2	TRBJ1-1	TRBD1	CASSQDQGGAWGRTEAFF	TGTGCCAGCAGCCAAGATCAAGGGGGCGCGTGGGGTCGAACTGAAGCTTTCTTT
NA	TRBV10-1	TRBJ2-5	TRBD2	CASSEWTSGGQKETQYF	TGCGCCAGCAGTGAGTGGACTAGCGGGGGCCAAAAAGAGACCCAGTACTTC
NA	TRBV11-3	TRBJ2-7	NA	CASSLGAREQYF	TGTGCCAGCAGCTTAGGGGCAAGGGAGCAGTACTTC
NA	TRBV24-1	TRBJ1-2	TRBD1	CATRAQGAGGYTF	TGTGCCACCAGGGCACAGGGGGCGGGAGGCTACACCTTC
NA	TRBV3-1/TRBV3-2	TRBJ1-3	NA	CASSQVGVLGNTIYF	TGTGCCAGCAGCCAAGTAGGGGTTTTGGGAAACACCATATATTTT
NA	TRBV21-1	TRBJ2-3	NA	CASSKAGTRPTDTQYF	TGTGCCAGCAGCAAAGCGGGGACTAGGCCCACAGATACGCAGTATTTT
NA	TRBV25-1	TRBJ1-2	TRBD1	CASSGGQSYTF	TGTGCCAGCAGTGGGGGACAGTCCTACACCTTC
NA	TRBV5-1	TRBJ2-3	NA	CASSLGTVDTDTQYF	TGCGCCAGCAGCTTGGGGACAGTCGACACAGATACGCAGTATTTT
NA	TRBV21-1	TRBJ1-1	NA	CASTVDREGVRAEAFF	TGTGCCAGCACCGTGGACAGGGAGGGCGTACGTGCCGAAGCTTTCTTT
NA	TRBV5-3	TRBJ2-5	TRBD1	CARSVTGENPQETQYF	TGTGCCAGAAGTGTTACAGGGGAAAACCCCCAAGAGACCCAGTACTTC
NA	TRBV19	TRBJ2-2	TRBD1	CASSIDGQVWPGELFF	TGTGCCAGTAGTATAGATGGACAGGTTTGGCCCGGGGAGCTGTTTTTT
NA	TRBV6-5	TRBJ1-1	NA	CASSYSRWGDTEAFF	TGTGCCAGCAGTTACTCCCGGTGGGGGGACACTGAAGCTTTCTTT
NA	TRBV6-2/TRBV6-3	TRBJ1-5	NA	CASSRQEGNQPQHF	TGTGCCAGCAGTCGACAGGAGGGCAATCAGCCCCAGCATTTT
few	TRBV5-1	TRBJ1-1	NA	CASSVQENTEAFF	TGCGCCAGCAGCGTACAAGAAAACACTGAAGCTTTCTTT
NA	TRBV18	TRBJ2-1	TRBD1	CASSRDRGYNEQFF	TGTGCCAGCTCGCGGGACAGGGGTTACAATGAGCAGTTCTTC
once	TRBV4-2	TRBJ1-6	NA	CASSQDPPGSYHSPLHF	TGTGCCAGCAGCCAAGATCCACCCGGGTCTTACCATTCACCCCTCCACTTT
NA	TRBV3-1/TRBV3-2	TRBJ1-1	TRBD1	CASSQDRGAEAFF	TGTGCCAGCAGCCAGGACAGGGGCGCTGAAGCTTTCTTT
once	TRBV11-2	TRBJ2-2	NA	CASSLVGAVGELFF	TGTGCCAGCAGCTTAGTAGGGGCCGTAGGGGAGCTGTTTTTT